Below, one T cell receptor beta chain is given with its context. Germline assignment: CDR1 SGHTS and CDR2 YDEGEE. The CDR3 spans 15 residues. The V end lost 4 bases, the J end lost 1 base, and 14 bases lay between the germline ends. This entry is derived from a study of cytomegalovirus exposure and HLA in healthy donors. A multiplex PCR was run with 60 Vbeta primers and 13 Jbeta primers. The data were produced by immunoSEQ multiplex PCR, yet TCRdb's version contains in-frame clones alone and is incomplete. The sample yields some 170,000 clones, 75% seen once. Among the donors, all were healthy bone marrow donors.

This sequence was found in a woman in her forties or fifties in good health and CMV-seropositive. Sequences were obtained from PBMCs. The rearrangement uses TRBV5-8 and TRBJ1-1; possible D gene TRBD1, 6 bases. The CDR3 sequence is CASSRTGQGNTEAFF. CDR3 sequence (DNA): TGTGCCAGCAGCAGAACGGGACAAGGGAACACTGAAGCTTTCTTT.